Reported below is one TCR beta chain. This entry is derived from a study of blood T cell repertoires in COVID-19. Study-level background: The United States, Italy and Spain provided the acute and convalescent COVID-19 samples. From T cells, B-cell-depleted T cells, or PBMCs came the material, which was cDNA or gDNA.

One Seattle source followed patients from active infection through their disease course. CDR3 length equals 15 residues. V dropped 1 base and J dropped 0 bases, with 9 bases sitting between them. Germline CDR1 and CDR2: LGHNA and YNFKEQ. As originally analysed: Using reference gene primer amplification, nucleated cell counts were estimated. Clones were sequenced by immunoSEQ multiplex PCR, and TCRdb holds only the in-frame ones, with some missing. V, J and clone size are taken as reported in that table, and D and trimming were inferred from the DNA itself. The sample shows tens of thousands of clones, roughly nine tenths of them seen only once.

The J gene is TRBJ1-2, the V gene TRBV4-2; weak D call: TRBD1 (5 bases). Source material: peripheral blood. This receptor was taken from a man aged 50-59 years with COVID-19, enrolled during active disease. CDR3 sequence reads: CASSQGGRANYGYTF. DNA of the CDR3: TGTGCCAGCAGCCAAGGAGGCAGGGCTAACTATGGCTACACCTTC.